One sample yielded the 10 T cell receptor beta chains listed below, sequenced in a study. Generated by immunoSEQ multiplex PCR, the TCRdb table keeps only in-frame clones and is missing some. Of tens of thousands of clones detected, about 94% appear once; the ten largest clones hold 4.4%. The sequencing sample was made of PBMCs. These receptors came from a man aged 35-49 years with rheumatoid arthritis.

The V call is TRBV14, the J call TRBJ2-5; D is ambiguous. This CDR3 is built from 15 residues. Germline V gives CDR1 SGHDN, CDR2 FVKESK. Deletions cut 1 base from V and 2 bases from J, with 11 bases between. This chain's CDR3 is CASSQAGRAQETQYF. Here the CDR3 DNA reads TGTGCCAGCAGCCAAGCAGGAAGGGCGCAAGAGACCCAGTACTTC.

This chain connects TRBV30 to TRBJ2-7; D remains ambiguous. CDR1 GTSNPN and CDR2 SVGIG come from the germline V gene (reference sequence). V was clipped by 3 bases and J by 7 bases, with 19 bases between them. This CDR3 comprises 14 residues. CDR3 nucleotides: TGTGCCTGGAGCGTAGACAACCCTTTGAGGGAGCAGTACTTC. Its protein product is CAWSVDNPLREQYF.

The chain is built from TRBV20-1 and TRBJ1-1; 8 positions match TRBD1. The CDR3 runs 11 residues. Germline V lookup: CDR1 DFQATT, CDR2 SNEGSKA (reference sequence). The V and J ends lost 6 bases and 7 bases, in that order; junction bases with no gene match: 4. The CDR3 DNA sequence: TGCAGTGCAGCAGGGGGCGGTGAAGCTTTCTTT. Amino acid sequence: CSAAGGGEAFF.

Details on this clone: An end of the junction does not agree with germline; a read error may underlie this. The chain links TRBV12-3 or TRBV12-4 to TRBJ2-1, with TRBD2 matching 14 bases. CDR3 size: 13 residues. Written as DNA, the CDR3 is TGTGCCAGCAGTTTGGGACTAGCGGGAGTTTTGGTCTTC. This translates into CASSLGLAGVLVF.

This clone occurred once. The chain has TRBV11-1 and TRBJ2-1; a weak D match, TRBD1 (6 bases). This CDR3 is built from 14 residues. V dropped 4 bases and J dropped 3 bases, with 10 bases sitting between them. The germline V gene has CDR1 SGHAT and CDR2 FQDESV (reference sequence). In DNA, the CDR3 is TGTGCCAGCAGCTCCAGGGGACACTACAATGAGCAGTTCTTC. It is translated as CASSSRGHYNEQFF.

The chain links TRBV15 to TRBJ2-1, with D tentatively TRBD2 (5 bases). There are 15 residues in the CDR3. The germline gives CDR1 LNHNV, CDR2 YYDKDF (reference sequence). V shed 1 base and J shed 0 bases, with 7 bases lying between them. The CDR3 nucleotides read TGTGCCACCAGCAGAGCGGGATTCTCCTACAATGAGCAGTTCTTC. Translation: CATSRAGFSYNEQFF.

This chain joins TRBV11-3 and TRBJ2-1; 10 bases agree with TRBD1. CDR3 size: 13 residues. Trimming took 5 bases from V and 10 from J; bases not matched to a gene: 5. Germline V lookup: CDR1 SGHNT, CDR2 YENEEA. The DNA for the CDR3 is TGTGCCAGCAGCAGGACAGGGGGGAGCGAGCAGTTCTTC. As protein: CASSRTGGSEQFF.

V is TRBV11-2 and J is TRBJ1-2, with D possibly matching TRBD1 (5 bases). CDR3 length equals 15 residues. CDR1 and CDR2 from the germline V gene are SGHAT and FQNNGV. The germline V and J ends were trimmed by 0 bases and 8 bases, with 16 bases remaining between them. CDR3 sequence (DNA): TGTGCCAGCAGCTTAGACGTCGGCAGGGTCCTCGGCTACACCTTC. Protein sequence: CASSLDVGRVLGYTF.

The V gene is TRBV6-1, the J gene TRBJ1-5, with D possibly being TRBD1 (5 bases). V shed 2 bases and J shed 4 bases, with 9 bases lying between them. Germline-derived CDR1 and CDR2 are MNHNS and SASEGT. The CDR3 is made up of 14 amino acids. Here the CDR3 reads CASSELGGNQPQHF. In DNA, the CDR3 is TGTGCCAGCAGTGAATTGGGGGGTAATCAGCCCCAGCATTTT.

V is TRBV7-3 and J is TRBJ2-5; 10 bases are shared with TRBD1. This CDR3 contains 15 residues. Trimming took 4 bases from V and 4 from J; bases not matched to a gene: 6. From germline, CDR1 is SGHTA and CDR2 FQGTGA. In nucleotides, the CDR3 is TGTGCCAGCAGCTCGGGGACAGGGGTTGGAGAGACCCAGTACTTC. It yields the protein CASSSGTGVGETQYF.